This T cell receptor (beta chain) was observed in a study of T cells after posttransplantation cyclophosphamide. Assay used: immunoSEQ multiplex PCR; TCRdb lists only in-frame clones, some missing. The profile shows tens of thousands of clones, 86% of them singletons. V was clipped by 5 bases and J by 8 bases, with 10 bases between them. CDR3 length: 12 residues. CDR1 and CDR2 (germline): SGHAT, FQNNGV. Treatment was busulfan-fludarabine conditioning, a marrow graft, and cyclophosphamide on days +3 and +4. This clonotype originated in a female patient between 30 and 40 years old who received an allogeneic stem cell transplant from an unrelated donor, was CMV-positive, and had no GVHD. Among the T cells, some may be from the graft donor. V is TRBV11-2 and J is TRBJ2-1; perhaps TRBD1 as D (6 bases). The material was PBMCs, obtained after allogeneic stem cell transplant with posttransplant cyclophosphamide. Here the CDR3 reads CASSVRGDEQFF. The CDR3 DNA sequence: TGTGCCAGCAGCGTCAGGGGTGATGAGCAGTTCTTC.